The 11 T cell receptor beta chains given below trace back to one sample, sequenced in a study of T-cell memory formation after mild COVID-19 (dated by TCRdb to the early 2020s). The library was built by means of 5' RACE. The listed sequencing device is Illumina NovaSeq 6000. TCRdb reran the public reads through fastp at Q25 and MiXCR, keeping productive beta chains. A single entry per CDR3 protein holds the most common genes and DNA from its merged rows. The sample table shows around 450,000 distinct CDR3 sequences, and approximately 20% are seen once. The ten most abundant clones make up 8.4% of the sample. The source material was PBMCs or a T cell subset sorted from them (not recorded which). The receptors come from an adult woman who had mild COVID-19 (a few samples of this study predate the infection). The sample titles of this study are shuffled in the database, so cell type and time point are left out; the donor was told from shared clones.

The chain recombines TRBV4-1 with TRBJ2-7, with D maybe TRBD2 (6 bases). Deletions cut 0 bases from V and 4 bases from J, with 13 bases between. This CDR3 is built from 15 residues. Germline V lookup: CDR1 MGHRA, CDR2 YSYEKL. The CDR3 region is CASSQEAGDFYEQYF. The DNA of the CDR3 is TGCGCCAGCAGCCAAGAAGCCGGGGACTTTTACGAGCAGTACTTC.

The chain joins TRBV27 to TRBJ2-7, with D tentatively TRBD2 (5 bases). CDR1 and CDR2 (germline): MNHEY, SMNVEV (reference sequence). Trimming stripped 7 bases from V and 0 bases from J, with 10 bases between. The CDR3 spans 13 residues. The CDR3, as DNA: TGTGCCAGCACCCCCAGCGGCTCCTACGAGCAGTACTTC. Amino acid sequence: CASTPSGSYEQYF.

The chain uses TRBV19 and TRBJ2-7; 7 positions match TRBD1. The CDR3 has 16 amino acids. The germline CDR1 and CDR2 sequences are LNHDA and SQIVND (reference sequence). V was pared by 3 bases and J by 3 bases, with 11 bases of the junction left unmatched. Here the CDR3 DNA reads TGTGCCAGTAGTATTGTCAGGGGGACCCCCTTCTACGAGCAGTACTTC. This sequence encodes CASSIVRGTPFYEQYF.

The chain couples TRBV5-1 to TRBJ2-3, with 7 bases that match TRBD1. CDR1 is SGHRS, CDR2 YFSETQ, per germline. After removal of 4 bases from V and 0 bases from J, the junction contained 5 bases not matched to a gene. This CDR3 is 15 amino acids long. Written as DNA, the CDR3 is TGCGCCAGCAGCCCCGACAGGGTTAGCACAGATACGCAGTATTTT. Translating gives CASSPDRVSTDTQYF.

This clonotype was seen more than once but under ten times. The rearrangement links TRBV4-1 to TRBJ2-6; TRBD2 might be the D (5 bases). Trimming pared 0 bases from V and 2 bases from J, leaving 8 bases between. This CDR3 comprises 16 residues. Germline V gives CDR1 MGHRA, CDR2 YSYEKL. The CDR3 sequence: CASSQDEGAGANVLTF. The CDR3 coding sequence is TGCGCCAGCAGCCAAGATGAGGGAGCTGGGGCCAACGTCCTGACTTTC.

This clonotype was seen a few times. This chain links TRBV7-9 with TRBJ2-3, with 15 bases that match TRBD2. This CDR3 has 19 residues. In germline, CDR1 is SEHNR, CDR2 FQNEAQ (reference sequence). Trimming cost V 4 bases and J 4 bases; bases outside gene matches: 12. This CDR3 is CASSSPGTSGGSTSDTQYF. The CDR3 DNA follows: TGTGCCAGCAGCTCTCCCGGGACTAGCGGGGGGTCCACTTCAGATACGCAGTATTTT.

This sequence joins TRBV24-1 and TRBJ1-2, with 9 positions matching TRBD1. The CDR3 is 14 amino acids. CDR1 and CDR2 (germline): KGHDR, SFDVKD. V shed 3 bases and J 8 bases; nucleotides not matched to a gene: 6. DNA of the CDR3: TGTGCCACCAGTGATCCGGGACAGGGACGCGGCTACACCTTC. Translation: CATSDPGQGRGYTF.

This clonotype was detected a few times. V is TRBV6-1 and J is TRBJ1-2; no firm D call. The CDR3 length is 12 residues. Per the germline V gene, CDR1 is MNHNS and CDR2 is SASEGT. Trimming took 3 bases from V and 5 from J, leaving 7 bases between them. This CDR3 is CASSEGSYGYTF. CDR3 in DNA: TGTGCCAGCAGTGAGGGGTCGTATGGCTACACCTTC.

The chain recombines TRBV4-3 with TRBJ2-3; 8 bases are a match to TRBD2. J lost 0 bases, V lost 1 base, and 6 bases had no gene match. CDR3 length equals 17 residues. CDR1 is LGHNA, CDR2 YSLEER, per germline. CDR3 DNA: TGCGCCAGCAGCCAAGCAGCGGGGGCCTCTAGCACAGATACGCAGTATTTT. It codes for CASSQAAGASSTDTQYF.

The J gene is TRBJ1-1, the V gene TRBV5-1; no clear D. Germline loops: CDR1 SGHRS, CDR2 YFSETQ. This CDR3 contains 15 residues. Trimming took 0 bases from V and 3 from J, leaving 12 bases between them. The CDR3 reads CASSLELGVDTEAFF. The CDR3 DNA sequence: TGCGCCAGCAGCTTGGAATTAGGAGTGGACACTGAAGCTTTCTTT. Variable domain in full (rest from reference TRBV5-1 and TRBJ1-1): KAGVTQTPRYLIKTRGQQVTLSCSPISGHRSVSWYQQTPGQGLQFLFEYFSETQRNKGNFPGRFSGRQFSNSRSEMNVSTLELGDSALYLCASSLELGVDTEAFFGQGTRLTVV.

The gene calls are TRBV20-1 and TRBJ1-1; no clear D. This CDR3 is 14 amino acids long. V was trimmed by 6 bases and J by 0 bases, leaving 14 bases between them. Germline V gene data show CDR1 as DFQATT and CDR2 as SNEGSKA (reference sequence). Here the CDR3 reads CSAGLGVMNTEAFF. In nucleotides, the CDR3 is TGCAGTGCGGGATTAGGAGTCATGAACACTGAAGCTTTCTTT.